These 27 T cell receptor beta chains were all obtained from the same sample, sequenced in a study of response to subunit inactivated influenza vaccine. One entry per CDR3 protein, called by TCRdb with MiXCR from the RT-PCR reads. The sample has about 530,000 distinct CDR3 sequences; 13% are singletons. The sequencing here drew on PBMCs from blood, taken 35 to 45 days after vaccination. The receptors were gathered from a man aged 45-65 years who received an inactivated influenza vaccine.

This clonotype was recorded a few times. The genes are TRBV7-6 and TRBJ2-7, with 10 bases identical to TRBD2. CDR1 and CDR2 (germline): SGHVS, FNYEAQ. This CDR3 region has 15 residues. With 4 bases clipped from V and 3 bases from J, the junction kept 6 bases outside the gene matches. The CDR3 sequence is CASSSSSGSYYEQYF. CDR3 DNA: TGTGCCAGCAGCTCCTCTAGCGGGAGCTACTACGAGCAGTACTTC.

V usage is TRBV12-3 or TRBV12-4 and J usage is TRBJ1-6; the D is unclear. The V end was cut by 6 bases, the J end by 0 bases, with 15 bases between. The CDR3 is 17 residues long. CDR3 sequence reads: CASREKTASSYNSPLHF. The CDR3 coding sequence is TGTGCCAGCAGAGAAAAGACCGCCAGCTCCTATAATTCACCCCTCCACTTT.

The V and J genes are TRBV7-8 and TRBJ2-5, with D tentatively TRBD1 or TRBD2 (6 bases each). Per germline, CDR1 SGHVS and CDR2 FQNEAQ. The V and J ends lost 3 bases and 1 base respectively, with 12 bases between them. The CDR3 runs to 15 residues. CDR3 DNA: TGTGCCAGCAGCTTTCCCGGGGGCGGCCAAGAGACCCAGTACTTC. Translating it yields CASSFPGGGQETQYF.

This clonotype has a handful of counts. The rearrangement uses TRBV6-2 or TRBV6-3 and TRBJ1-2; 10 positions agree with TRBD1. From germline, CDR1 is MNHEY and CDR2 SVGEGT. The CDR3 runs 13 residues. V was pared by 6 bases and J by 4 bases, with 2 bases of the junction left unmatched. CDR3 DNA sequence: TGTGCCAGCAGGACAGGGGGCGTCTATGGCTACACCTTC. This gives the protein CASRTGGVYGYTF.

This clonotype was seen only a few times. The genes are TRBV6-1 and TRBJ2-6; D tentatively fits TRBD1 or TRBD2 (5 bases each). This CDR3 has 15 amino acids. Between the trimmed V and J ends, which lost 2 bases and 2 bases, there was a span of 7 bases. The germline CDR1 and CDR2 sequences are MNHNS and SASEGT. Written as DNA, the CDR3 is TGTGCCAGCAGTGAAATGGGGGCTGGGGCCAACGTCCTGACTTTC. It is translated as CASSEMGAGANVLTF.

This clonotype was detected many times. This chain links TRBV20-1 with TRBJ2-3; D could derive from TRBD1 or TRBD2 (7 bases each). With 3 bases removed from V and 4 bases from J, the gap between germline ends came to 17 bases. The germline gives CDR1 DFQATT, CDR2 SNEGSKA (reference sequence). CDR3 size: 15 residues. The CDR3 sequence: CSASPRGGGPDTQYF. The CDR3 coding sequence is TGCAGTGCTAGTCCCAGGGGGGGGGGGCCAGATACGCAGTATTTT.

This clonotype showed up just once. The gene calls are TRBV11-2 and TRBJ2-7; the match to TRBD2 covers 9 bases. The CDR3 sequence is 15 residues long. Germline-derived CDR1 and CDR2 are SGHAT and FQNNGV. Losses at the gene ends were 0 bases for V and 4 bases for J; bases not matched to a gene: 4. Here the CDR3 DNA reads TGTGCCAGCAGCTTAGAGGCGGGGGGGCTGTACGAGCAGTACTTC. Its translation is CASSLEAGGLYEQYF.

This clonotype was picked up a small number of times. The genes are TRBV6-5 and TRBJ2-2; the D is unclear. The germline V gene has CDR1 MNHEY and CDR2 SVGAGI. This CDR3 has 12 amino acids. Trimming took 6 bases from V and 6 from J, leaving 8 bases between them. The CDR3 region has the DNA TGTGCCAGCAGGAAGTCGTCCGGGGAGCTGTTTTTT. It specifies CASRKSSGELFF.

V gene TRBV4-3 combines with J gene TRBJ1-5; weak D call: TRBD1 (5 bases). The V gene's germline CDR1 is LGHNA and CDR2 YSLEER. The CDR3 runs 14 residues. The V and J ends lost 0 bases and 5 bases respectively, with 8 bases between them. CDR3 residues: CASSQERGDQPQHF. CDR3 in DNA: TGCGCCAGCAGCCAAGAAAGGGGCGATCAGCCCCAGCATTTT.

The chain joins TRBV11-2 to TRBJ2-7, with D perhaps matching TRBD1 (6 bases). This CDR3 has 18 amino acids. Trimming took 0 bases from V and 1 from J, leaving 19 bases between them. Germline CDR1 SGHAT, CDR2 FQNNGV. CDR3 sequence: CASSLEGALMWTSYEQYF. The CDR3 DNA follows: TGTGCCAGCAGCTTAGAGGGGGCTCTGATGTGGACGTCCTACGAGCAGTACTTC. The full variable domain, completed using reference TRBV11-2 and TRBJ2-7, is EAGVAQSPRYKIIEKRQSVAFWCNPISGHATLYWYQQILGQGPKLLIQFQNNGVVDDSQLPKDRFSAERLKGVDSTLKIQPAKLEDSAVYLCASSLEGALMWTSYEQYFGPGTRLTVT.

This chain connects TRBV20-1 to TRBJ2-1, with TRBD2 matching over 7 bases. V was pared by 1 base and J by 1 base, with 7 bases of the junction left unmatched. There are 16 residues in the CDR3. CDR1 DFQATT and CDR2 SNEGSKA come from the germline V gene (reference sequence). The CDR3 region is CSARGASGISYNEQFF. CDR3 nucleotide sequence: TGCAGTGCTAGAGGGGCCAGCGGGATATCCTACAATGAGCAGTTCTTC.

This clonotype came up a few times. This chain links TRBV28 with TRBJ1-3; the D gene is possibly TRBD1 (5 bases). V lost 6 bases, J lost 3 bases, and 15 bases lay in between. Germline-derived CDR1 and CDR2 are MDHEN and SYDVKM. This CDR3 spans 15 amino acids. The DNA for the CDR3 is TGTGCCAGCAGGAAACAAAGGGGTATTGGAAACACCATATATTTT. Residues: CASRKQRGIGNTIYF.

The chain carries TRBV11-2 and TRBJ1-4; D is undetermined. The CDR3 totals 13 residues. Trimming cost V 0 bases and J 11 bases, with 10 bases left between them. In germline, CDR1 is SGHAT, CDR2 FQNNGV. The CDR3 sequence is CASSLDRRGKLFF. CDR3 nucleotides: TGTGCCAGCAGCTTAGATCGACGAGGCAAACTGTTTTTT. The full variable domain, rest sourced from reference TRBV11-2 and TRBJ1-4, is EAGVAQSPRYKIIEKRQSVAFWCNPISGHATLYWYQQILGQGPKLLIQFQNNGVVDDSQLPKDRFSAERLKGVDSTLKIQPAKLEDSAVYLCASSLDRRGKLFFGSGTQLSVL.

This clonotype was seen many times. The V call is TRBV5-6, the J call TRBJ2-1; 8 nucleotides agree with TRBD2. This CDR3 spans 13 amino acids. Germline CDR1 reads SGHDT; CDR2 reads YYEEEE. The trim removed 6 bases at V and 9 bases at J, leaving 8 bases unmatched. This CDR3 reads CASTASGLGEQFF. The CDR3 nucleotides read TGTGCCAGCACTGCTAGCGGGCTAGGTGAGCAGTTCTTC.

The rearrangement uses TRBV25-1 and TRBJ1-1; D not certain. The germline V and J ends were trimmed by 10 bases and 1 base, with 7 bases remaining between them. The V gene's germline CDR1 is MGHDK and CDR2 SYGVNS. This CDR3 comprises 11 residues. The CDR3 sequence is CATGQNTEAFF. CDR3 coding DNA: TGTGCCACCGGCCAGAACACTGAAGCTTTCTTT.

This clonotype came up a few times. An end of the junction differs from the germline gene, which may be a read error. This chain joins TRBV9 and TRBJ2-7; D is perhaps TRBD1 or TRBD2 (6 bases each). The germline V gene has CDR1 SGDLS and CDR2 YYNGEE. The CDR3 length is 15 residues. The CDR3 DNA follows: TGTGCCAGCAGCGTAGAGCCGGGGGCCTCCCACGAGCAGTACTTC. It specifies CASSVEPGASHEQYF.

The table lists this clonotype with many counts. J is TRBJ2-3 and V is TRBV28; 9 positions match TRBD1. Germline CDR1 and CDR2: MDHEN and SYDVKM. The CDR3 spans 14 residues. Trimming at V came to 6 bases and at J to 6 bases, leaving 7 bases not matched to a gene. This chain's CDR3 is CASSTTGGGDTQYF. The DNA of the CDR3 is TGTGCCAGCAGCACGACAGGGGGTGGCGATACGCAGTATTTT.

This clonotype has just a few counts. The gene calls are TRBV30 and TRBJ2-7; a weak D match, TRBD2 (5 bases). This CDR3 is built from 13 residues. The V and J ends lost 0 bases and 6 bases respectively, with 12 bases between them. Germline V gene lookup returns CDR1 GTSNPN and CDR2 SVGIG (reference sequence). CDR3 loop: CAWSVDWTSEQYF. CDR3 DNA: TGTGCCTGGAGTGTGGACTGGACCTCCGAGCAGTACTTC.

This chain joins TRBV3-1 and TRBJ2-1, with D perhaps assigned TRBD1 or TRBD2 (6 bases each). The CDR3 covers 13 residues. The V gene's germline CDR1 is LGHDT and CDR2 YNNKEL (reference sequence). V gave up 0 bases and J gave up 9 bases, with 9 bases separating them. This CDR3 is CASSQDKGGEQFF. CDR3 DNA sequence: TGTGCCAGCAGCCAAGATAAGGGGGGTGAGCAGTTCTTC.

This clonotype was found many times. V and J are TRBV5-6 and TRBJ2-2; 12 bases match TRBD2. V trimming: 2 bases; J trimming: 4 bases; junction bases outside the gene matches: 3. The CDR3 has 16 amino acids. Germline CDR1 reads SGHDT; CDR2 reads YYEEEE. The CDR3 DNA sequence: TGTGCCAGCAGCTTCGGACTAGCGGGACTCACCGGGGAGCTGTTTTTT. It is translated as CASSFGLAGLTGELFF.

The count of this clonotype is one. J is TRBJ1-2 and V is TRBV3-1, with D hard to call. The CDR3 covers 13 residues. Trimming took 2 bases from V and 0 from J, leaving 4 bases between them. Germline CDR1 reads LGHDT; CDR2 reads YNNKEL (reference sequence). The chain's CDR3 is CASSQFSNYGYTF. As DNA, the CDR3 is TGTGCCAGCAGCCAATTTTCTAACTATGGCTACACCTTC.

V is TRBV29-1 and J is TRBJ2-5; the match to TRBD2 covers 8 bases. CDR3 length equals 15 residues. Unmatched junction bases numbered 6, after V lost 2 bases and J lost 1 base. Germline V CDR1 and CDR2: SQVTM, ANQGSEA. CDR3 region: CSVESRTSFQETQYF. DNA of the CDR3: TGCAGCGTTGAATCCCGGACTAGCTTCCAAGAGACCCAGTACTTC.

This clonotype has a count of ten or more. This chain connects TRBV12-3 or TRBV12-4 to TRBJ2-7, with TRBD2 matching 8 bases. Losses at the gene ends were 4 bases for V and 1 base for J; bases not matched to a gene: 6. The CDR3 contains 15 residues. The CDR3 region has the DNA TGTGCCAGCAGTTCGGTAGCGGGGAGTTCCTACGAGCAGTACTTC. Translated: CASSSVAGSSYEQYF.

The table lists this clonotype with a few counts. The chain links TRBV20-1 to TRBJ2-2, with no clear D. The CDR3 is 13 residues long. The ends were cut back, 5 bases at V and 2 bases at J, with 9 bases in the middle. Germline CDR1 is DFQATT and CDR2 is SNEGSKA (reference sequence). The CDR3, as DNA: TGCAGTGCTGCTGGGGAAAACACCGGGGAGCTGTTTTTT. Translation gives CSAAGENTGELFF.

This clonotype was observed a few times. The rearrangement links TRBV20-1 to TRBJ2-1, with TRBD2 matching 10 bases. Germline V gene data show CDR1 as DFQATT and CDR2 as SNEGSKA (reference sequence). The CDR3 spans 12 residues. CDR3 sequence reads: CVPSSGGNEQFF. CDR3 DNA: TGCGTACCATCTAGCGGGGGAAATGAGCAGTTCTTC.

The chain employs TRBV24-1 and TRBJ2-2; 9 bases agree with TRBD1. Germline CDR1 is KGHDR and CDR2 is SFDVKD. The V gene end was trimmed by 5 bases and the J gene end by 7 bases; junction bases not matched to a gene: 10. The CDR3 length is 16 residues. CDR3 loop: CATSGIHGTGIGELFF. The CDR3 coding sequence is TGTGCCACCAGTGGAATACACGGGACAGGGATCGGGGAGCTGTTTTTT.

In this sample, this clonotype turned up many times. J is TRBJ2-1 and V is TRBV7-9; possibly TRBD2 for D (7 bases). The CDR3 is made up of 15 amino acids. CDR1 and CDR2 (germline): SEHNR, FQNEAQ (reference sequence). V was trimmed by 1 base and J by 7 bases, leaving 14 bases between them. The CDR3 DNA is TGTGCCAGCAGCTTAGTGGCGGGGGCGCGGAATGAGCAGTTCTTC. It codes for CASSLVAGARNEQFF.